The rows below give T cell receptor beta chains drawn from one sample of a study of cytomegalovirus exposure and HLA in healthy donors. TCRdb's table, derived via immunoSEQ multiplex PCR, lists solely in-frame clones and lacks some. The sample includes 88,000 or so clones, approximately 67% of them seen just once. The sample consisted of PBMCs. These receptor sequences come from a male donor in good health and CMV-seropositive. The CDR3 runs from the conserved cysteine through the conserved F or W.

J: TRBJ1-6; V: TRBV30; CDR3: CAWVGQLYNSPLHF
J: TRBJ2-1; V: TRBV14; CDR3: CASSQAYNEQFF
J: TRBJ2-3; V: TRBV7-9; CDR3: CSSSFPSGDSGSITDTQYF
J: TRBJ1-1; V: TRBV28; CDR3: CASTLQGLGTEAFF
J: TRBJ2-1; V: TRBV10-3; CDR3: CAISGGQGWKRIF
J: TRBJ1-2; V: TRBV6-1; CDR3: CALTVPNYGYTF
J: TRBJ1-4; V: TRBV7-9; CDR3: CASSAHSGRNEKLFF
J: TRBJ1-5; V: TRBV27; CDR3: CASSVSGTERNQPQHF
J: TRBJ1-2; V: TRBV27; CDR3: CASSRRANYGYTF
J: TRBJ2-3; V: TRBV27; CDR3: CASSLRVRTDTQYF
J: TRBJ1-3; V: TRBV6-6; CDR3: CASSYTTGTPGNTIYF
J: TRBJ2-7; V: TRBV27; CDR3: CASSKGGVSYEQYF
J: TRBJ1-1; V: TRBV18; CDR3: CASSPPMGGAMNTEAFF
J: TRBJ1-2; V: TRBV2; CDR3: CASSVDSGYGYTF
J: TRBJ1-2; V: TRBV4-1; CDR3: CASSHSDYGYTF